The sequence of this TCR beta chain was determined in a study of beta chain features in type 1 diabetes. This clone was counted at least ten times. Looked up from germline, CDR1 is GTSNPN and CDR2 is SVGIG (reference sequence). CDR3 length equals 15 residues. J gave up 0 bases and V 2 bases, and 4 bases lay outside the gene matches. As every portion of the isolated RNA was reverse transcribed, the sequencing read expressed TCRB transcripts. The table came from immunoSEQ multiplex PCR; TCRdb's copy has only in-frame clones and leaves some out. The table records 400,000 to 450,000 clones, approximately 15% of them present only once.

This chain uses TRBV30 with TRBJ2-1, with TRBD2 matching 7 bases. The receptor's source is a man aged 25-45 years in good health. The sample consisted of naive CD4+ T cells from blood. This chain's CDR3 is CAWSPSGGSYNEQFF. DNA of the CDR3: TGTGCCTGGAGTCCTAGCGGTGGCTCCTACAATGAGCAGTTCTTC.